This T cell receptor (beta chain) was captured in a study of T cell repertoires in cytomegalovirus infection. About the study: CMV epitopes that were recently identified and HLA-C-restricted were used alongside well-studied HLA-B-restricted ones.

TCRdb re-called the reads through MiXCR, storing one row per CDR3 protein. This sample has about 900,000 distinct CDR3 sequences; roughly 30% occur once, and the top ten carry roughly 12%. Remarks on this clonotype: Its antigen remains unidentified.

V shed 3 bases, J shed 5 bases, and the junction held 9 bases outside the gene matches. Germline CDR1 is SGHVS and CDR2 is FQNEAQ. The CDR3 is made up of 15 amino acids. This receptor was obtained from a human donor in good health (CMV status not recorded). Some clones in this sample may be carry-over from other donors' samples. This chain joins TRBV7-8 and TRBJ1-1, with 7 nucleotides matching TRBD1. The starting material was cultured CD8+ T cells from PBMCs, obtained from culture after CMV antigen stimulation. The CDR3 DNA sequence: TGTGCCAGCAGCTTCAGCACAGGGGCGTGGACTGAAGCTTTCTTT. It yields the protein CASSFSTGAWTEAFF.